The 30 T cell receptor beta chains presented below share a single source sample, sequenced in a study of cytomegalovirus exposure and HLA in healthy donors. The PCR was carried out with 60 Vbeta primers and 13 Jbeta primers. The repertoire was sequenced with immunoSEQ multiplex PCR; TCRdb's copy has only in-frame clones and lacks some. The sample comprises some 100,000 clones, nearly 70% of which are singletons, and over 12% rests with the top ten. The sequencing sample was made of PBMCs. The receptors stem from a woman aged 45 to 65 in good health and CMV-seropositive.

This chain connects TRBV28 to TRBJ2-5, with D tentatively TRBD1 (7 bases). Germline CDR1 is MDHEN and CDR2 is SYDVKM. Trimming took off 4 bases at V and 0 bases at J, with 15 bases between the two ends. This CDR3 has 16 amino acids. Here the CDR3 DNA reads TGTGCCAGCAGTTCCTCAGGGGGAGGCCACCAAGAGACCCAGTACTTC. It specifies CASSSSGGGHQETQYF.

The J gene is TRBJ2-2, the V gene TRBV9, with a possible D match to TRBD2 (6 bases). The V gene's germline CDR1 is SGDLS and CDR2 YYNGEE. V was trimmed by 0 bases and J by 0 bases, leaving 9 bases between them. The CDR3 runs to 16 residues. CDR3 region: CASSVDGGANTGELFF. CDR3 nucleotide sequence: TGTGCCAGCAGCGTAGATGGCGGGGCGAACACCGGGGAGCTGTTTTTT.

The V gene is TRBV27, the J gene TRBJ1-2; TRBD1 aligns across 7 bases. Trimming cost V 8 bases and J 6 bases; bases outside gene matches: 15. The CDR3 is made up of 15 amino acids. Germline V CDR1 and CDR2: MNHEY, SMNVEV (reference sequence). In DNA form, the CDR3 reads TGTGCCAGCCGACCGACAGGGTTGATTGGGAATGGCTACACCTTC. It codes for CASRPTGLIGNGYTF.

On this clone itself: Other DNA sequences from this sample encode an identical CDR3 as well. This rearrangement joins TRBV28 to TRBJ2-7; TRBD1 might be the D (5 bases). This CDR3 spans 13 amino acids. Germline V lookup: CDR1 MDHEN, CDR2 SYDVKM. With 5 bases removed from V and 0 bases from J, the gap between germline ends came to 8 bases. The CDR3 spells CASSLQGSYEQYF. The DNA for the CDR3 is TGTGCCAGCAGTCTTCAGGGCTCCTACGAGCAGTACTTC.

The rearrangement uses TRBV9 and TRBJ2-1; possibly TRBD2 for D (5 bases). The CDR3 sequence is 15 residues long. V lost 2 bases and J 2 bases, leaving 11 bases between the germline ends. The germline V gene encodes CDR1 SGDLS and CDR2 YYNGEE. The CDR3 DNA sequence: TGTGCCAGCAGCGTGGCGGAGGCGGCCTACAATGAGCAGTTCTTC. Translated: CASSVAEAAYNEQFF.

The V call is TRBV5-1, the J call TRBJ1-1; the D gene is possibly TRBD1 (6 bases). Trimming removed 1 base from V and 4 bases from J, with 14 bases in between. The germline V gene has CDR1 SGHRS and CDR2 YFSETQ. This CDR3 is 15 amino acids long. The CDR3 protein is CASSLIGGAGTEAFF. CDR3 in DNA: TGCGCCAGCAGCTTGATTGGGGGCGCGGGCACTGAAGCTTTCTTT.

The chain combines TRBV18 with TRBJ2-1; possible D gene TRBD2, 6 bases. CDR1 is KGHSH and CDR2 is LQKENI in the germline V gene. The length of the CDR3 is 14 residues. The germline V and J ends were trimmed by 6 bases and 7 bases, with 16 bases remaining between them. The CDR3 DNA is TGTGCCAGCTCGGGTCGACGTGGGGGGAATGAGCAGTTCTTC. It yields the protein CASSGRRGGNEQFF.

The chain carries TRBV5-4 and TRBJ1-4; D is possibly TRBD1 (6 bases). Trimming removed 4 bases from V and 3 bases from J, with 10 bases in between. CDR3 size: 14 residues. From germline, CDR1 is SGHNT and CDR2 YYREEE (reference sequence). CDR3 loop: CASSEDSSNEKLFF. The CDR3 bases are TGTGCCAGCAGCGAGGACAGCTCTAATGAAAAACTGTTTTTT.

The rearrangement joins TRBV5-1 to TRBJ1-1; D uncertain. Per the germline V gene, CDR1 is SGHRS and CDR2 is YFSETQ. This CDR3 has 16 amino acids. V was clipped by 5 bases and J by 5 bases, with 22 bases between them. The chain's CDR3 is CASRNPVGGGETEAFF. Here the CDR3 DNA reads TGCGCCAGCAGGAACCCAGTCGGAGGCGGGGAAACTGAAGCTTTCTTT.

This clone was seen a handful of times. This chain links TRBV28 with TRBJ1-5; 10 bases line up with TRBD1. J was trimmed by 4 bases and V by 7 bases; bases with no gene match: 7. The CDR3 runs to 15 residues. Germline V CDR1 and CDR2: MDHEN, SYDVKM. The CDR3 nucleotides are TGTGCCAGCACTCCGGGACAGGGGTTTAATCAGCCCCAGCATTTT. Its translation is CASTPGQGFNQPQHF.

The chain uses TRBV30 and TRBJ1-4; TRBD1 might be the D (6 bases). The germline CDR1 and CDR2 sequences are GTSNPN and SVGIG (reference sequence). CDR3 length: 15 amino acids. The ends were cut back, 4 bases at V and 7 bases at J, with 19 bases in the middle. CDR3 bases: TGTGCCTGGAAAGAGCGAGGAGGGGGGGGTGAAAAACTGTTTTTT. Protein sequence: CAWKERGGGGEKLFF.

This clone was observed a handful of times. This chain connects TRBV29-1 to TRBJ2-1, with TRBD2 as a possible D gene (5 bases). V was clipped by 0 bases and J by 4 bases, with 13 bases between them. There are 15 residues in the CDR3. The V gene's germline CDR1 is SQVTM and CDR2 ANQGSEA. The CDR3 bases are TGCAGCGTTGAAGATCAGCGGACCTATTACAATGAGCAGTTCTTC. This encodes CSVEDQRTYYNEQFF.

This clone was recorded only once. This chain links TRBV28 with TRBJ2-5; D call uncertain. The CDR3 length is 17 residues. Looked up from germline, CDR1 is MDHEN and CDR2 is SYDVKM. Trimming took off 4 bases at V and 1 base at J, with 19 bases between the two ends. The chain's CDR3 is CASSSPTLGRPQETQYF. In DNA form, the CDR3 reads TGTGCCAGCAGTTCCCCTACCCTTGGCAGGCCCCAAGAGACCCAGTACTTC.

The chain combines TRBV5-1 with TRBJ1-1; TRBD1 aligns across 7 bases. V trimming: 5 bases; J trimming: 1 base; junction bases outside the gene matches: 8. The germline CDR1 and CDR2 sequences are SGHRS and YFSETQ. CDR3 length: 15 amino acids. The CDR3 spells CASRGGLGQNTEAFF. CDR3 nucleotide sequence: TGCGCCAGCAGAGGGGGCTTAGGACAGAACACTGAAGCTTTCTTT.

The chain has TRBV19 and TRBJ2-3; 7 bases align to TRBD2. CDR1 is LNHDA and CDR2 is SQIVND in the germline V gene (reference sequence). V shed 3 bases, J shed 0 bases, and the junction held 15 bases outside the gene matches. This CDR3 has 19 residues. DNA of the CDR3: TGTGCCAGTAGTATTAACGGGGCTAGCGGCAGCCATAGCACAGATACGCAGTATTTT. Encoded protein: CASSINGASGSHSTDTQYF.

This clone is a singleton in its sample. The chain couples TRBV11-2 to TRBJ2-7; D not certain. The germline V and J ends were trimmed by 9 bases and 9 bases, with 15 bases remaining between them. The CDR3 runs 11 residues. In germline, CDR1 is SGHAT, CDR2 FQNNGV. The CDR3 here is CASGPRIGQYF. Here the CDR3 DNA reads TGTGCCAGTGGTCCCCGAATCGGGCAGTACTTC.

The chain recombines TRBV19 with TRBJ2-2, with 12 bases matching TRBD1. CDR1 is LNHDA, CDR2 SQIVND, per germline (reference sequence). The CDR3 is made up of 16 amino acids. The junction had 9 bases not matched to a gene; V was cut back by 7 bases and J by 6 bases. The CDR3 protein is CASMGRDRGPSGELFF. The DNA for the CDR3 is TGTGCCAGTATGGGACGGGACAGGGGGCCTTCCGGGGAGCTGTTTTTT.

The CDR3 nucleotides are TGTGCCAGCAGGGGGGACAGAGCCTATCAGCCCCAGCATTTT. This sequence encodes CASRGDRAYQPQHF. This chain uses TRBV28 with TRBJ1-5; 7 bases are a match to TRBD1. This CDR3 has 14 residues. The V gene end was trimmed by 6 bases and the J gene end by 5 bases; junction bases not matched to a gene: 7. Germline CDR1 is MDHEN and CDR2 is SYDVKM.

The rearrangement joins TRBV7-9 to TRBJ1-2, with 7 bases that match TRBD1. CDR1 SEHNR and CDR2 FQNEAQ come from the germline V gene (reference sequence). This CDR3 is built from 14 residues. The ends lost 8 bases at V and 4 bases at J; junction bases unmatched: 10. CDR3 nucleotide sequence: TGTGCCAGCGGGACTTCGGGACAGAGCTATGGCTACACCTTC. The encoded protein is CASGTSGQSYGYTF.

CDR3 residues: CASSYNRDRGYYEQYF. Written as DNA, the CDR3 is TGTGCCAGCAGCTATAACCGGGACAGGGGTTACTACGAGCAGTACTTC. The rearrangement joins TRBV28 to TRBJ2-5, with 10 bases aligning to TRBD1. The J call may be wrong; the DNA end is better matched by TRBJ2-7. Germline lookup yields CDR1 MDHEN and CDR2 SYDVKM. CDR3 size: 16 residues.

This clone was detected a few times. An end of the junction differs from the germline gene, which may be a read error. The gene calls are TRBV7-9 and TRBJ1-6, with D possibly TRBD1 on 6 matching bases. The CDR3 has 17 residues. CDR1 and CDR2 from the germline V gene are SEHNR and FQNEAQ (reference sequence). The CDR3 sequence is CSSSSHDRTGANSPLHF. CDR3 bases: TGTTCCAGCAGCTCCCACGACAGGACTGGGGCTAATTCACCCCTCCACTTT.

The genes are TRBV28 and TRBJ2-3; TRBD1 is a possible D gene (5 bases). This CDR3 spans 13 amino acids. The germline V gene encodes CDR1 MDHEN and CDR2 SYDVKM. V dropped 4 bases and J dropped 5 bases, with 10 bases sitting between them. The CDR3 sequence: CASSSRVKDTQYF. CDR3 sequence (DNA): TGTGCCAGCAGTTCCAGGGTGAAAGATACGCAGTATTTT.

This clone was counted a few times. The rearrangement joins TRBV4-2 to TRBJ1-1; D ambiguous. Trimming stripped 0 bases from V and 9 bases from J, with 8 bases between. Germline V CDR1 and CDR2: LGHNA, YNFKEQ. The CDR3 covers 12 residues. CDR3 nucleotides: TGTGCCAGCAGCCAAGATAGGACTAAAGCTTTCTTT. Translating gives CASSQDRTKAFF.

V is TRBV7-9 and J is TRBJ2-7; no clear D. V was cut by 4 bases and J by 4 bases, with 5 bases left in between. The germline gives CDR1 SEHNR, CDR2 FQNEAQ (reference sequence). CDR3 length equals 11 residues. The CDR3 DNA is TGTGCCAGCAGCTCAGTGTACGAGCAGTACTTC. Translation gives CASSSVYEQYF.

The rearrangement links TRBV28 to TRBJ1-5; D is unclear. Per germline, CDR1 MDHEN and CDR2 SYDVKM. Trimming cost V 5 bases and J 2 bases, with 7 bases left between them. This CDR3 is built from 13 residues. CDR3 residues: CASSLLRNQPQHF. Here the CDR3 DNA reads TGTGCCAGCAGTCTACTCCGCAATCAGCCCCAGCATTTT.

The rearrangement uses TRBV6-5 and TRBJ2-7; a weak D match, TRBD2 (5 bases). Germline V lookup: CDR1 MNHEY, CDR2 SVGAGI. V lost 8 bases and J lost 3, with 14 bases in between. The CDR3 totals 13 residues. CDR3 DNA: TGTGCCAGCTCTAAGCCGGGGATCTACGAGCAGTACTTC. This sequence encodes CASSKPGIYEQYF.

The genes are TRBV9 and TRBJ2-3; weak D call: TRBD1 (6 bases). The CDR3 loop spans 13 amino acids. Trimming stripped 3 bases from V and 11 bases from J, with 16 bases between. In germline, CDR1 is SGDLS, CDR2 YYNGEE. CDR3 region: CASSALTGNGQYF. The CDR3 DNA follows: TGTGCCAGCAGCGCCCTTACAGGGAATGGGCAGTATTTT.

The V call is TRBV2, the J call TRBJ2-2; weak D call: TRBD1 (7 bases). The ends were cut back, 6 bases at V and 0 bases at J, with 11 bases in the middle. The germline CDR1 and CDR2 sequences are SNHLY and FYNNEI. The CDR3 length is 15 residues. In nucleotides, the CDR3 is TGTGCCAGCAGCGCGGGGACAGCGAACACCGGGGAGCTGTTTTTT. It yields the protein CASSAGTANTGELFF.

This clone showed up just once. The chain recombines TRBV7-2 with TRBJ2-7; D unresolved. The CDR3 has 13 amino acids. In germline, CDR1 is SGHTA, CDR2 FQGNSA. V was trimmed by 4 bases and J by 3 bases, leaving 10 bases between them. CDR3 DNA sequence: TGTGCCAGCAGCTCCTCCGCCGGCTACGAGCAGTACTTC. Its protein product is CASSSSAGYEQYF.

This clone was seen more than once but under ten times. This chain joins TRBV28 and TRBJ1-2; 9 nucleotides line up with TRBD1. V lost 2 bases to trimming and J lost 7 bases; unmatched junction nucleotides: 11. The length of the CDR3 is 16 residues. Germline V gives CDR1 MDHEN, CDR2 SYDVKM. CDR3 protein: CASSLRRTGVGGGYTF. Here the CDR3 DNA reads TGTGCCAGCAGTTTAAGGCGGACAGGGGTTGGGGGTGGCTACACCTTC.